These T cell receptor beta chains were read from a single sample in a study of OX40 agonist ivuxolimab in advanced cancers. Measured with immunoSEQ multiplex PCR; TCRdb has only the in-frame clones, and not every one. The sample gives some 100,000 clones, roughly 92% of which show up once; over 2% is in the top ten. The input for sequencing was CD4+ or CD8+ T cells sorted from blood, taken in a trial of the OX40 agonist ivuxolimab. The receptors shown here come from an adult with an advanced solid tumor such as melanoma, head and neck, liver or kidney cancer. The CDR3 runs from the conserved cysteine through the conserved F or W. A D gene is named only where the DNA matches it firmly. Some rows have no size entry. The others give once, few or many, or a class for an expanded clone.

TRBV6-1,NA,NA,TRBJ1-3,TGTGCCAGCAGTGACTACGGGAGCTTTATGGCGAAAGACCGAAACACCATATATTTT,CASSDYGSFMAKDRNTIYF
TRBV5-1,NA,NA,TRBJ1-3,TGCGCCAGCAGCTTGGGACAGCCTGGAAACACCATATATTTT,CASSLGQPGNTIYF
TRBV10-3,NA,NA,TRBJ1-5,TGTGCCATCGGGGCGGGAGGGGATCAGCCCCAGCATTTT,CAIGAGGDQPQHF
TRBV7-6,NA,NA,TRBJ2-7,TGTGCCAGCAGCTCCAAGGGCGGGGGCAGTTCCTACGAGCAGTACTTC,CASSSKGGGSSYEQYF
TRBV27,NA,NA,TRBJ2-1,TGTGCCAGCAGTTTGGCCCCAAGGGGTAACAATGAGCAGTTCTTC,CASSLAPRGNNEQFF
TRBV4-3,once,TRBD2,TRBJ2-3,TGCGCCAGCAGCCCGTTCGCAGCGGGGGAGGGAGATACGCAGTATTTT,CASSPFAAGEGDTQYF
TRBV7-2,NA,TRBD1,TRBJ2-5,TGTGCCAGCAGCTCACAGAAACGGGACAGACACCAAGAGACCCAGTACTTC,CASSSQKRDRHQETQYF
TRBV5-6,NA,TRBD1,TRBJ1-4,TGTGCCAGCAGCCCCGGGACAGGGTACGAAAAACTGTTTTTT,CASSPGTGYEKLFF
TRBV6-6,NA,NA,TRBJ2-7,TGTGCCAGCACCAGCTCACCCCTAAACTCCTACGAGCAGTACTTC,CASTSSPLNSYEQYF
TRBV9,NA,TRBD1,TRBJ2-1,TGTGCCAGCAGCGCCCCAACAGGGGGAGCTTACAATGAGCAGTTCTTC,CASSAPTGGAYNEQFF
TRBV5-1,NA,NA,TRBJ2-1,TGCGCCAGCAGTCCCCGACAGACGAGCTACAATGAGCAGTTCTTC,CASSPRQTSYNEQFF
TRBV12-5,NA,TRBD1,TRBJ1-2,TGTGCTAGTGGTTTGGTAGTTGGGACGGGGACAGGGAAAGAAAAAGACTATGGCTACACCTTC,CASGLVVGTGTGKEKDYGYTF
TRBV5-5,NA,NA,TRBJ2-1,TGTGCCAGCAGCTTTGCCGAGCAGGGAGCCTCCTACAATGAGCAGTTCTTC,CASSFAEQGASYNEQFF
TRBV5-4,NA,TRBD2,TRBJ2-1,TGTGCCAGCAGCACCCGGACTAGGTACAATGAGCAGTTCTTC,CASSTRTRYNEQFF
TRBV21-1,NA,NA,TRBJ2-7,TGTGCCAGCATAGAATCTAGAATGGCCTACGAGCAGTACTTC,CASIESRMAYEQYF
TRBV7-2,NA,NA,TRBJ2-7,TGTGCCAGCAGCCCTAGCGTGGGGGAGGCCACCTACGAGCAGTACTTC,CASSPSVGEATYEQYF
TRBV5-6,NA,NA,TRBJ2-3,TGTGCCAGCAGCCTAGTTGCAGATACGCAGTATTTT,CASSLVADTQYF
TRBV5-4,NA,NA,TRBJ1-1,TGTGCCAGCAGCTTAGGCAGTAACACTGAAGCTTTCTTT,CASSLGSNTEAFF
TRBV13,NA,NA,TRBJ2-4,TGTGCCAGCAGCTTAACGGGGAAAAACATTCAGTACTTC,CASSLTGKNIQYF
TRBV19,NA,NA,TRBJ2-7,TGTGCCAGTAGTATAGATCTGGGCCGGGCCTACGAGCAGTACTTC,CASSIDLGRAYEQYF
TRBV10-2,NA,NA,TRBJ2-3,TGCGCCAGCAGCGGCCCGTTTACAGATACGCAGTATTTT,CASSGPFTDTQYF
TRBV4-1,NA,NA,TRBJ2-2,TGCGCCAGCAGCAAAGTTGCGCACACCGGGGAGCTGTTTTTT,CASSKVAHTGELFF
TRBV27,NA,NA,TRBJ2-2,TGTGCCAGCAGTATACAGACAGGTTCGAACACCGGGGAGCTGTTTTTT,CASSIQTGSNTGELFF
TRBV6-5,once,TRBD1,TRBJ1-1,TGTGCCAGCAGTTACTCCCGGGACAGGAGTATTGCTTTCTTT,CASSYSRDRSIAFF
TRBV10-2,NA,TRBD2,TRBJ2-1,TGCGCCAGCAAAAGGACTAGCGGGAGTACTGAGCAGTTCTTC,CASKRTSGSTEQFF
TRBV19,NA,NA,TRBJ1-5,TGTGCCAGTAGGCCAGGGGTAAGCAATCAGCCCCAGCATTTT,CASRPGVSNQPQHF
TRBV7-3,NA,TRBD2,TRBJ2-1,TGTGCCAGCAGCTTAAATTCAGGACTAGCGGGAGCGGGCAATGAGCAGTTCTTC,CASSLNSGLAGAGNEQFF
TRBV5-4,NA,NA,TRBJ2-5,TGTGCCAGCAGCCCCGTCGGGGAGACCCAGTACTTC,CASSPVGETQYF
TRBV4-1,NA,NA,TRBJ2-2,TGCGCCAGCAGCCAAGAAGGTTTGGGGAACACCGGGGAGCTGTTTTTT,CASSQEGLGNTGELFF
TRBV6-1,NA,NA,TRBJ2-3,TGTGCCAGCAGGGGATGGGGGGTCCCAGATACGCAGTATTTT,CASRGWGVPDTQYF
TRBV6-1,NA,NA,TRBJ2-7,TGTGCCAGCAGTCCGGAGCACCGATACGAGCAGTACTTC,CASSPEHRYEQYF
TRBV6-5,few,NA,TRBJ2-2,TGTGCCAGCAGTTACGGCTTCCTAGGGCGCACCGGGGAGCTGTTTTTT,CASSYGFLGRTGELFF
TRBV4-3,NA,NA,TRBJ2-7,TGCGCCAGCAGAGCGAACACGGGTTTCGACGAGCAGTACTTC,CASRANTGFDEQYF
TRBV5-1,NA,NA,TRBJ1-1,TGCGCCAGCAGCTTGGCAGGGACTTACGGTATGAACACTGAAGCTTTCTTT,CASSLAGTYGMNTEAFF
TRBV7-9,NA,TRBD2,TRBJ2-3,TGTGCCAGCAGCGGGGGCAGCGGGAGGAGCACAGATACGCAGTATTTT,CASSGGSGRSTDTQYF
TRBV6-5,NA,NA,TRBJ1-2,TGTGCCAGCAGTTATGAGGGGGGGTTTTACTATGGCTACACCTTC,CASSYEGGFYYGYTF
TRBV4-3,NA,TRBD1,TRBJ1-1,TGCGCCAGCAGCAAAGGGGCAGGGGGCACTGAAGCTTTCTTT,CASSKGAGGTEAFF
TRBV11-2,NA,NA,TRBJ2-3,TGTGCCAGCAGCTTAGTTCGCAGGCCTACGACGGATACGCAGTATTTT,CASSLVRRPTTDTQYF
TRBV4-3,NA,NA,TRBJ2-7,TGCGCCAGCAGCCAAGCTCAGGGCTACGAGCAGTACTTC,CASSQAQGYEQYF
TRBV27,NA,NA,TRBJ1-1,TGTGCCAGTGGGGAGGGAATCACTGAAGCTTTCTTT,CASGEGITEAFF
TRBV13,NA,NA,TRBJ1-3,TGTGCCAGCAGCTTACCGGACCCTGGAAACACCATATATTTT,CASSLPDPGNTIYF
TRBV27,NA,NA,TRBJ2-3,TGTGCCAGCAGCCTAGGGACCTCTAGGGAGTATACGCAGTATTTT,CASSLGTSREYTQYF
TRBV30,NA,NA,TRBJ1-2,TGTGCCTGGAGTCCAACATGGACGACACTTTTATACAATGGCTACACCTTC,CAWSPTWTTLLYNGYTF
TRBV2,NA,NA,TRBJ1-5,TGTGCCAGCAAAACCGGAGAGGGGCCCCAGCATTTT,CASKTGEGPQHF
TRBV11-3,NA,TRBD1,TRBJ2-3,TGTGCCAGCAGTCAGAGGACAGGGGCGACCACAGATACGCAGTATTTT,CASSQRTGATTDTQYF
TRBV6-5,once,NA,TRBJ2-1,TGTGCCAGCAGCCAAACAGTCCGGGGGAATGAGCAGTTCTTC,CASSQTVRGNEQFF
TRBV6-6,NA,NA,TRBJ2-1,TGTGCCAGCAGTTACGGGGCTATAAGTGAGCAGTTCTTC,CASSYGAISEQFF
TRBV5-1,NA,TRBD1,TRBJ2-2,TGCGCCAGCAGCTTGGGGCCCGGGACAGGGTATTCCGGGGAGCTGTTTTTT,CASSLGPGTGYSGELFF
TRBV7-2,NA,NA,TRBJ2-4,TGTGCCAGCAGCACCCCGATCAGGGGACTAGCCAAAAACATTCAGTACTTC,CASSTPIRGLAKNIQYF
TRBV2,NA,NA,TRBJ1-4,TGTGCCAGCAATGGGCGGGGCGCAACTAATGAAAAACTGTTTTTT,CASNGRGATNEKLFF
TRBV28,NA,NA,TRBJ1-1,TGTGCCAGCAGAGGGGGAGACATGAACACTGAAGCTTTCTTT,CASRGGDMNTEAFF
TRBV27,NA,TRBD1,TRBJ2-5,TGTGCCAGCAGTCACAGGGGGCGCCAAGAGACCCAGTACTTC,CASSHRGRQETQYF
TRBV29-1,NA,NA,TRBJ1-2,TGCAGCACCCCTGGGGTGTTGGGCTACACCTTC,CSTPGVLGYTF
TRBV5-8,NA,NA,TRBJ2-3,TGTGCCAGCAGCTTTCTCGGGGCCTTAAGCACAGATACGCAGTATTTT,CASSFLGALSTDTQYF